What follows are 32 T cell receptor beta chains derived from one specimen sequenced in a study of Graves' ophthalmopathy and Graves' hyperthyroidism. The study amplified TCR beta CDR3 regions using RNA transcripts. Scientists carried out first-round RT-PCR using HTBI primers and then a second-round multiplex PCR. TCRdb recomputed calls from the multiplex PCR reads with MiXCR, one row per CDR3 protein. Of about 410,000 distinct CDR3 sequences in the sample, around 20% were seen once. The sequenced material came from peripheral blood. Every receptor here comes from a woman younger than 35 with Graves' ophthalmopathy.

CDR3 sequence (DNA): TGTGCCAGCGCTATGGGGGTCACAAACTATGGCTACACCTTC. It codes for CASAMGVTNYGYTF. The J gene is TRBJ1-2, the V gene TRBV28; possible D gene TRBD1, 5 bases. This CDR3 comprises 14 residues. Germline V gene sequence: CDR1 MDHEN, CDR2 SYDVKM. Trimming took off 8 bases at V and 2 bases at J, with 15 bases between the two ends.

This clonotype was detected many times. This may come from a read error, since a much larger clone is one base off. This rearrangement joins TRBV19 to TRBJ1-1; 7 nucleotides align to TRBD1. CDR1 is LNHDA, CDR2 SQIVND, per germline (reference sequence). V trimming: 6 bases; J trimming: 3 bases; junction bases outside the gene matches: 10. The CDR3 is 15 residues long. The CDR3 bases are TGTGCCAGTAGGAGAAGACAGGGCCGGTACACTGAAGCTTTCTTT. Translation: CASRRRQGRYTEAFF.

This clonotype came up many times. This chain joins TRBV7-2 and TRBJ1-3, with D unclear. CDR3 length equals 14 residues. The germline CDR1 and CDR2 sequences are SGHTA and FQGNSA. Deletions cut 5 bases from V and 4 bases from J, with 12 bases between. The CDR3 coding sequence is TGTGCCAGCAGCGGACGGTGGGAGGGAAACACCATATATTTT. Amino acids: CASSGRWEGNTIYF.

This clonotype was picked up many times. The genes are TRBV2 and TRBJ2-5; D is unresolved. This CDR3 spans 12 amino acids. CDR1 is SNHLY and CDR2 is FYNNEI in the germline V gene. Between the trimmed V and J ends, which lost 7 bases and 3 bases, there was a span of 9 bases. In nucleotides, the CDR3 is TGTGCCAGCACCTACAAAGAAGAGACCCAGTACTTC. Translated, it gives CASTYKEETQYF.

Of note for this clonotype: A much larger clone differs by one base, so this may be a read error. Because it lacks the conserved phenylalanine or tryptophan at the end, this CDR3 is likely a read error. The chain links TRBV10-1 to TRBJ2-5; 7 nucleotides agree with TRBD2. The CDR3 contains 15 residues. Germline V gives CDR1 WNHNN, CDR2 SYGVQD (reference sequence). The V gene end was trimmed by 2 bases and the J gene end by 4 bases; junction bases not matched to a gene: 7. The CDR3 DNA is TGCGCCAGCAGTGAGGGCGGGAGAAGCCCAGAGACCCAGTACCTC. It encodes CASSEGGRSPETQYL.

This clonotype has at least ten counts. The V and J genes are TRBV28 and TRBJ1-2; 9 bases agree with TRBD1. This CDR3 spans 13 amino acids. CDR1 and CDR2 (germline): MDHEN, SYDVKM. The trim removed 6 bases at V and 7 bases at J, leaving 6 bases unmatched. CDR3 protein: CASRHRGHGGYTF. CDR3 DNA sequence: TGTGCCAGCAGGCACAGGGGGCACGGTGGCTACACCTTC.

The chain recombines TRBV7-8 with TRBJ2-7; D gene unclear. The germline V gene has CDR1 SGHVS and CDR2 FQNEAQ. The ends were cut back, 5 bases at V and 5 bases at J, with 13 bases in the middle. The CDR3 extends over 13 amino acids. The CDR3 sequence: CASSERGAHEQYF. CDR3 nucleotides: TGTGCCAGCAGCGAGAGAGGTGCCCACGAGCAGTACTTC.

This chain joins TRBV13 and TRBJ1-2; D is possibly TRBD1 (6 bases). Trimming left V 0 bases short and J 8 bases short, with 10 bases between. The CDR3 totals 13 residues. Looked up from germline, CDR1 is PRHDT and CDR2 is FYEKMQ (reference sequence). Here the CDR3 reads CASSLGLTGGYTF. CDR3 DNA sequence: TGTGCCAGCAGCTTAGGCCTAACAGGGGGCTACACCTTC.

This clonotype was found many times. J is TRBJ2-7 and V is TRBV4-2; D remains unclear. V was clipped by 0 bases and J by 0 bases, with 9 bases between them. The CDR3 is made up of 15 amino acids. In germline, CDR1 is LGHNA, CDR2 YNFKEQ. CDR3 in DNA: TGTGCCAGCAGCCAAGATCAGGACCCCTCCTACGAGCAGTACTTC. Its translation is CASSQDQDPSYEQYF.

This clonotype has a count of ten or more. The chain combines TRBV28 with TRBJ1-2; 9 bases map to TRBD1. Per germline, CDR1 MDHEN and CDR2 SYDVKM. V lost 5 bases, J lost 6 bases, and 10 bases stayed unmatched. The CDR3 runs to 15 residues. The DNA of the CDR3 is TGTGCCAGCAGTCTACCGACAGGGGGAGTGGATGGCTACACCTTC. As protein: CASSLPTGGVDGYTF.

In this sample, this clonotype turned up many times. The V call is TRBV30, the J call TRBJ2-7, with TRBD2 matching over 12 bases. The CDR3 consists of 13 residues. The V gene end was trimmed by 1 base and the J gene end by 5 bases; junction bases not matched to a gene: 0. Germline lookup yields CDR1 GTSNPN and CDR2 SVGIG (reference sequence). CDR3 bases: TGTGCCTGGAGTGGGACTAGCGGGAACGAGCAGTACTTC. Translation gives CAWSGTSGNEQYF.

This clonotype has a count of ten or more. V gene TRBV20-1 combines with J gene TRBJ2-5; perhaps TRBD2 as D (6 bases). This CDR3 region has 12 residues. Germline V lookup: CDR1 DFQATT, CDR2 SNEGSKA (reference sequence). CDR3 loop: CRTGELSGTQYF. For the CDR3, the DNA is TGCAGGACGGGGGAACTCTCAGGGACCCAGTACTTC.

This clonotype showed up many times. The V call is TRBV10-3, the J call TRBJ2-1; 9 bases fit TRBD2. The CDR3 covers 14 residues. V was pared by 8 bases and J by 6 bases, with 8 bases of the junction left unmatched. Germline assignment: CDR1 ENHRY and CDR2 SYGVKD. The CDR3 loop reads CAIRQVAGVNEQFF. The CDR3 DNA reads TGTGCCATCCGACAGGTAGCGGGGGTCAATGAGCAGTTCTTC.

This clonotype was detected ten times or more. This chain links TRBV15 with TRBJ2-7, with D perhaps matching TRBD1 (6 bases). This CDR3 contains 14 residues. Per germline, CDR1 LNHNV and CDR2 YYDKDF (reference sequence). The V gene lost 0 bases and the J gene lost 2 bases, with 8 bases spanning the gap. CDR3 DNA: TGTGCCACCAGCAGAGATGAGGGGGCCTACGAGCAGTACTTC. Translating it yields CATSRDEGAYEQYF.

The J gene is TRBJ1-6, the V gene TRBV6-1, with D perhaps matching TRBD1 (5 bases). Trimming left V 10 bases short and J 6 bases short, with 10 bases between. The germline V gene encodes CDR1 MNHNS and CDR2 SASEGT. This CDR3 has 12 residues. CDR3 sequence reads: CAITGGNSPLHF. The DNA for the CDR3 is TGTGCCATCACCGGGGGTAATTCACCCCTCCACTTT.

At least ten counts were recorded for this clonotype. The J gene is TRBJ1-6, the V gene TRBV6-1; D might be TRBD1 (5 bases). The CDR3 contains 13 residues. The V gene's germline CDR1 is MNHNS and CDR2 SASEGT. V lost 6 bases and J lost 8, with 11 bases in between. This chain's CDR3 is CASSTGPYSPLHF. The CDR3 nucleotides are TGTGCCAGCAGCACGGGACCCTATTCACCCCTCCACTTT.

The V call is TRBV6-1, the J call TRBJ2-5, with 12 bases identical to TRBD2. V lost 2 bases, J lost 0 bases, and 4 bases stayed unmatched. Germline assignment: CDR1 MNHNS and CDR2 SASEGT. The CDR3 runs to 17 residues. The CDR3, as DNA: TGTGCCAGCAGTGAACATCCTAGCGGGGGGGACCAAGAGACCCAGTACTTC. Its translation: CASSEHPSGGDQETQYF.

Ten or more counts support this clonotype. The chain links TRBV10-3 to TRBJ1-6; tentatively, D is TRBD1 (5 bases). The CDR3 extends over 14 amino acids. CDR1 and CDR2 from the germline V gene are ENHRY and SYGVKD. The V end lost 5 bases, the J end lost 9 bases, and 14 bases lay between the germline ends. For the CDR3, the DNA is TGTGCCATCAGTACGGGGTCAGGGTCTTCACCCCTCCACTTT. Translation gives CAISTGSGSSPLHF.

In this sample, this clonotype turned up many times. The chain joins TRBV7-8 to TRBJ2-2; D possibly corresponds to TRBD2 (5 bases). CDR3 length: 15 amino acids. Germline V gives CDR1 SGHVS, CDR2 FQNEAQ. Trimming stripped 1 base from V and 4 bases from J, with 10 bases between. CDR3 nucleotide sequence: TGTGCCAGCAGCTTAGTTGAGGGAGCCACCGGGGAGCTGTTTTTT. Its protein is CASSLVEGATGELFF.

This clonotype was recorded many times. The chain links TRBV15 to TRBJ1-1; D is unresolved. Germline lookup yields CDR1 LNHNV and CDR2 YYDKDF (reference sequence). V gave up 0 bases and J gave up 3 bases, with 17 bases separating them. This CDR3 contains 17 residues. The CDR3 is CATSRDRSADPDTEAFF. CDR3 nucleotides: TGTGCCACCAGCAGAGATCGTTCGGCGGACCCGGACACTGAAGCTTTCTTT.

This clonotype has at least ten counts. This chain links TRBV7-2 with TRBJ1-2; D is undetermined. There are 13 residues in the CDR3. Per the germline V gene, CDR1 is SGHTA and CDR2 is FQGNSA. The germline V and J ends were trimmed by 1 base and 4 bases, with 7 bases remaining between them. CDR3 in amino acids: CASSLVSFYGYTF. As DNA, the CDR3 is TGTGCCAGCAGCTTAGTATCCTTCTATGGCTACACCTTC.

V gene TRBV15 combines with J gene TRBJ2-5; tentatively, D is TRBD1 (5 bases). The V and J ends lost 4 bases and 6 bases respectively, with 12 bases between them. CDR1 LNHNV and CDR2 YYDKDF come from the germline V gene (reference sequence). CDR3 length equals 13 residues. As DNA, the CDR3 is TGTGCCACCAGCAATAGGGGCCAGAAGACCCAGTACTTC. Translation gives CATSNRGQKTQYF.

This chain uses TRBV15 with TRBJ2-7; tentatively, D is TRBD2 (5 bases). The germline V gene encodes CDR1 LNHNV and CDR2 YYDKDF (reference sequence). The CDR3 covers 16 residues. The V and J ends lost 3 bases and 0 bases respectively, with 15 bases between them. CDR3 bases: TGTGCCACCAGCAGTTCCGACGGAGGCAGCTCCTACGAGCAGTACTTC. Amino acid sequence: CATSSSDGGSSYEQYF.

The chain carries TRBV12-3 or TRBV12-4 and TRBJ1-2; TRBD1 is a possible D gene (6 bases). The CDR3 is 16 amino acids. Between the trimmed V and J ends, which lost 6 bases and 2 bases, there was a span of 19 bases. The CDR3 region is CASRLGQGQGNYGYTF. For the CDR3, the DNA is TGTGCCAGCAGACTAGGCCAGGGACAAGGGAACTATGGCTACACCTTC.

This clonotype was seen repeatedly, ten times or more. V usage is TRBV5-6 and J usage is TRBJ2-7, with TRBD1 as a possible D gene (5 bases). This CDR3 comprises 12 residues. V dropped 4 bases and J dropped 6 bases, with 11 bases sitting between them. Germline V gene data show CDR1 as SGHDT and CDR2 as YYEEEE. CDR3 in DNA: TGTGCCAGCAGCCCTAGTGACAGCGAGCAGTACTTC. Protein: CASSPSDSEQYF.

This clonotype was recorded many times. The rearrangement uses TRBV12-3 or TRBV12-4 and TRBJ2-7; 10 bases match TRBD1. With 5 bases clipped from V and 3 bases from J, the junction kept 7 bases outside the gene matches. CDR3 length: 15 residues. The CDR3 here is CASSRSGTGDYEQYF. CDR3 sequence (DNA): TGTGCCAGCAGTCGTTCCGGGACAGGGGACTACGAGCAGTACTTC.

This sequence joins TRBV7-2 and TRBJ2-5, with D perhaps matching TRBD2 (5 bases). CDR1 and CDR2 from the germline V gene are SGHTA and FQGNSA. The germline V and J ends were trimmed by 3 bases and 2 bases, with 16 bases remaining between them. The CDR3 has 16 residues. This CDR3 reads CASSLTQASGQETQYF. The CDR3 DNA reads TGTGCCAGCAGCTTGACTCAGGCCAGCGGTCAAGAGACCCAGTACTTC.

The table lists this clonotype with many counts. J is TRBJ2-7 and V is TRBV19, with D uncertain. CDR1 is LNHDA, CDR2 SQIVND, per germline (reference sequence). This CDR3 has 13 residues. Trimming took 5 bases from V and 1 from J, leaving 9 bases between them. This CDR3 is CASSPDGSYEQYF. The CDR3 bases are TGTGCCAGTAGTCCAGACGGATCCTACGAGCAGTACTTC.

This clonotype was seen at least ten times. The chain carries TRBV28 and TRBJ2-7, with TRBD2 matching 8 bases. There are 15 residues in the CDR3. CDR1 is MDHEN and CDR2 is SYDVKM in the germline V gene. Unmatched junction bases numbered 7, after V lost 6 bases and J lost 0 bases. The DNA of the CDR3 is TGTGCCAGCAGCCCACTAGCGGCGGGCTCCTACGAGCAGTACTTC. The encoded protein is CASSPLAAGSYEQYF.

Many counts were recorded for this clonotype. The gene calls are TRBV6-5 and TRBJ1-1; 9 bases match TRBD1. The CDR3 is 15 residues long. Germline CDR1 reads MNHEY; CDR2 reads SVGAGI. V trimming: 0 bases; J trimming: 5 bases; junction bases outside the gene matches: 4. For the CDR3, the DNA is TGTGCCAGCAGTTACTCCTTGACAGGGGGAACTGAAGCTTTCTTT. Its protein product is CASSYSLTGGTEAFF.

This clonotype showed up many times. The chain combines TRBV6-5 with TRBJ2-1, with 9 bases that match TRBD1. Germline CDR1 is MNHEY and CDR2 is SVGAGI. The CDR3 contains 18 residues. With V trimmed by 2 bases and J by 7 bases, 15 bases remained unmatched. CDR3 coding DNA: TGTGCCAGCAGTTACGAACGGGGAACAGGGGGCCTTACTAATGAGCAGTTCTTC. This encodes CASSYERGTGGLTNEQFF.

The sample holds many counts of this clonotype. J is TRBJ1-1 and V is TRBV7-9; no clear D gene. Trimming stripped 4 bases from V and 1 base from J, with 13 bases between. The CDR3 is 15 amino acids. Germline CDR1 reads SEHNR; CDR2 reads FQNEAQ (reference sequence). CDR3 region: CASSYDLQRNTEAFF. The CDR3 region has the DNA TGTGCCAGCAGCTACGACCTACAGAGGAACACTGAAGCTTTCTTT.